A selection of T cell receptor beta chains follows, all from one sample in a study of control samples from healthy donors and cancer patients. Clones were sequenced by immunoSEQ multiplex PCR, and TCRdb holds only the in-frame ones, with some missing. The data hold about 53,000 clones, with roughly nine tenths observed a single time. The sequenced material came from PBMCs. Receptors originate from a man in his fifties or sixties with head and neck cancer. Each CDR3 is given with its conserved first and last residue. A D gene is named only where the DNA matches it firmly. Only some rows state a clone size, as once, few, many or a class for expanded clones.

V	D	size	J	DNA	CDR3
TRBV5-6	TRBD1	.	TRBJ2-3	TGTGCCAGCAGCCAATGGGACAGGGAAGGGGCTTTT	CASSQWDREGAF
TRBV30	.	.	TRBJ2-1	TGTGCCTGGAGTCGGGATGCTGAGCAGTTCTTC	CAWSRDAEQFF
TRBV5-1	.	once	TRBJ2-1	TGCGCCAGCCAACGCACACTCGATTACAATGAGCAGTTCTTC	CASQRTLDYNEQFF
TRBV27	TRBD2	.	TRBJ2-5	TGTGCCAGCAGTCCGGGACTAGCGGGAGCCGAGGGAGAGACCCAGTACTTC	CASSPGLAGAEGETQYF
TRBV29-1	.	.	TRBJ1-1	TGCAGCGTTGGGGACACTGAAGCTTTCTTT	CSVGDTEAFF
TRBV2	.	once	TRBJ2-3	TGTGCCAGCAGTGAAGCGGCCCCCGGCTGGCGAGATGTCACAGATACGCAGTATTTT	CASSEAAPGWRDVTDTQYF
TRBV28	TRBD1	once	TRBJ2-7	TGTGCCAGCAGTCTCACTCCGGGACAGGGGCCTGGGGGGCAGTACTTC	CASSLTPGQGPGGQYF
TRBV5-4	.	.	TRBJ2-5	TGTGCCAGCAGCTTGGGCGGACCGGAGTACTTC	CASSLGGPEYF
TRBV5-6	.	.	TRBJ2-5	TGTGCCAGCAGCTTAGCCGAGACCCAGTACTTC	CASSLAETQYF
TRBV21-1	.	.	TRBJ1-5	TGTGCCAGCAGCAAAACCCAACCACAAGACAGGGTCCGGCAGCCCCAGCATTTT	CASSKTQPQDRVRQPQHF
TRBV7-2	.	few	TRBJ2-6	TGTGCCAGCAGCTTATTCCGGGGAACCGACTCTGGGGCCAACGTCCTGACTTTC	CASSLFRGTDSGANVLTF
TRBV9	.	.	TRBJ2-3	TGTGCCAGCAGCCTTGTAGGCACAGATACGCAGTATTTT	CASSLVGTDTQYF
TRBV5-6	.	.	TRBJ2-7	TGTGCCAGCAGCTTGATTCCGGGCCACTACGAGCAGTACTTC	CASSLIPGHYEQYF
TRBV19	.	.	TRBJ1-5	TGTGCCAGCCAAAGTAAAAGCTATAGCAATCAGCCCCAGCATTTT	CASQSKSYSNQPQHF
TRBV7-9	TRBD1	.	TRBJ2-2	TGTGCCAGCAGCGAACCGGGACAGGGGGCGTTAGGGACCGGGGAGCTGTTTTTT	CASSEPGQGALGTGELFF
TRBV4-2	.	.	TRBJ1-3	TGTGCCAGCAGCCCAGGGAAACCCTATTTTTTTAGACCTCGCCCTGGAAACACCATATATTTT	CASSPGKPYFFRPRPGNTIYF
TRBV4-3	.	.	TRBJ1-6	TGCGCCAGCAGCCAAGCCTACGGGGGAATGGGTTCACCCCTCCACTTT	CASSQAYGGMGSPLHF
TRBV6-5	TRBD1	.	TRBJ1-2	TGTGCCAGCAGTTACACCGATACAGGGGGGGGCCGTGGCTACACCTTC	CASSYTDTGGGRGYTF
TRBV18	TRBD1	.	TRBJ1-1	TGTGCCAGCTCACTAGCCCGGGACAGGGGGCTTACTGAAGCTTTCTTT	CASSLARDRGLTEAFF
TRBV7-2	.	.	TRBJ2-7	TGTGCCAGCAGCCATTCGACGGGAACCTACGAGCAGTACTTC	CASSHSTGTYEQYF
TRBV7-9	TRBD1	.	TRBJ1-5	TGTGCCAGCAGCCCCGGGACAGATCATAGCAATCAGCCCCAGCATTTT	CASSPGTDHSNQPQHF
TRBV7-6	TRBD1	.	TRBJ2-2	TGTGCCAGCAGTTCCGGGACAGCCGAGACCACCGGGGAGCTGTTTTTT	CASSSGTAETTGELFF
TRBV7-9	.	.	TRBJ1-3	TGTGCCAGCGTGGCTTTGGGCCCTGGAAACACCATATATTTT	CASVALGPGNTIYF
TRBV30	TRBD1	.	TRBJ2-7	TGTGCCTGGAGTGGGGACAGGTACGAGCAGTACTTC	CAWSGDRYEQYF
TRBV30	.	.	TRBJ1-5	TGTGCCTGGGGCTCAAGGGGTAATCAGCCCCAGCATTTT	CAWGSRGNQPQHF
TRBV3-1/TRBV3-2	TRBD1	.	TRBJ1-3	TGTGCCAGCAGCCCCTATACAGGGGGCCTGGCCGCCATATATTTT	CASSPYTGGLAAIYF
TRBV5-8	.	.	TRBJ1-2	TGTGCCAGCAGCTTCTTTTCCGGGGGGAAGAATGGCTACACCTTC	CASSFFSGGKNGYTF
TRBV2	.	few	TRBJ2-1	TGTGCCAGCCAGGGGAGCTCCTACAATGAGCAGTTCTTC	CASQGSSYNEQFF
TRBV7-6	.	.	TRBJ1-5	TGTGCCAGCAACTTAGCGGAAGGCCGAAATCAGCCCCAGCATTTT	CASNLAEGRNQPQHF